The 28 T cell receptor beta chains below all came from one sample that was sequenced in a study of blood T cells in healthy people across ages. Primers used in a second PCR of about 6 to 11 cycles were a sample-barcoded 5' primer and a J-beta primer mix. In TCRdb, the 5' RACE reads were re-called with MiXCR into one record per CDR3 protein. The data contain roughly 680,000 distinct CDR3 sequences, 52% of them singletons. Specimen: blood. The origin of the receptors is a woman of 80 years or more in good health.

Notes on this clonotype: This may arise from a read error, as a much more abundant clone is one base away. This chain links TRBV29-1 with TRBJ2-1; D possibly corresponds to TRBD1 (6 bases). This CDR3 is built from 15 residues. The ends were cut back, 4 bases at V and 10 bases at J, with 23 bases in the middle. Germline-derived CDR1 and CDR2 are SQVTM and ANQGSEA. The CDR3 DNA reads TGCAGCGTTGTTACCATCGGGCAGGGGTCCTACGAGCAGTTCTTC. Translation: CSVVTIGQGSYEQFF.

This clonotype was recorded a few times. DNA of the CDR3: TGCGCCAGCAGCCGGGGGCGCCCGGGTGAAAAACTGTTTTTT. Translation gives CASSRGRPGEKLFF. The chain uses TRBV5-1 and TRBJ1-4, with TRBD1 as a possible D gene (6 bases). CDR1 and CDR2 (germline): SGHRS, YFSETQ. The CDR3 has 14 residues. V gave up 4 bases and J gave up 7 bases, with 14 bases separating them.

The table lists this clonotype with a few counts. The V call is TRBV20-1, the J call TRBJ2-1; no clear D. V lost 0 bases to trimming and J lost 4 bases, with 7 bases between them. This CDR3 contains 13 residues. Germline V gives CDR1 DFQATT, CDR2 SNEGSKA (reference sequence). This CDR3 is CSAREPHYNEQFF. CDR3 sequence (DNA): TGCAGTGCTAGAGAACCTCATTACAATGAGCAGTTCTTC.

As regards this clonotype: A much larger clone lies one base from this, so it may be a read error. The rearrangement uses TRBV28 and TRBJ2-7; D gene ambiguous. The CDR3 is 10 residues long. Germline CDR1 reads MDHEN; CDR2 reads SYDVKM. The V end lost 5 bases, the J end lost 3 bases, and 2 bases lay between the germline ends. CDR3 residues: CASSNYEQYF. The CDR3 DNA reads TGTGCCAGCAGTAACTACGAGCAGTACTTC.

This clonotype was detected many times. This chain uses TRBV20-1 with TRBJ2-5; 10 nucleotides agree with TRBD2. This CDR3 comprises 18 residues. V gave up 0 bases and J gave up 0 bases; unmatched junction bases: 10. Germline V gene lookup returns CDR1 DFQATT and CDR2 SNEGSKA (reference sequence). CDR3 protein: CSARDQESGGAYQETQYF. For the CDR3, the DNA is TGCAGTGCTAGAGATCAGGAGAGCGGGGGGGCTTACCAAGAGACCCAGTACTTC.

The chain is built from TRBV11-3 and TRBJ2-1; TRBD2 is a possible D gene (6 bases). Trimming took off 6 bases at V and 7 bases at J, with 13 bases between the two ends. The germline gives CDR1 SGHNT, CDR2 YENEEA. This CDR3 region has 13 residues. CDR3 region: CASSAGGQNEQFF. The CDR3 DNA follows: TGTGCCAGCAGTGCCGGGGGTCAAAATGAGCAGTTCTTC.

As to this clonotype: With a much larger clone just one base away, this may be a read error. This rearrangement joins TRBV27 to TRBJ2-1, with D uncertain. This CDR3 is built from 13 residues. The germline V gene has CDR1 MNHEY and CDR2 SMNVEV (reference sequence). V was shortened by 0 bases and J by 8 bases, with 8 bases between the two germline ends. CDR3 sequence reads: CASSLSSSHEQFF. CDR3 DNA: TGTGCCAGCAGTTTATCGTCCTCCCATGAGCAGTTCTTC.

Concerning this clonotype: A read error may be the cause here, since a much bigger clone is one base away. Because it lacks the conserved phenylalanine or tryptophan at the end, this CDR3 is likely a read error. The V call is TRBV27, the J call TRBJ2-7, with 8 bases lining up with TRBD1. This CDR3 has 15 amino acids. Germline loops: CDR1 MNHEY, CDR2 SMNVEV (reference sequence). V was clipped by 5 bases and J by 3 bases; unmatched bases: 9. CDR3 nucleotide sequence: TGTGCCAGCAGTCCAGCAAGGGACAGGTACTACGAGCAGTACCTC. Amino acids: CASSPARDRYYEQYL.

This clonotype was seen only once. It may be a read error: a sequence one base away is much more abundant. This chain links TRBV7-9 with TRBJ2-4; D ambiguous. Matching the DNA end better, TRBJ2-7 makes the J call doubtful. The CDR3 sequence is 12 residues long. Per the germline V gene, CDR1 is SEHNR and CDR2 is FQNEAQ (reference sequence). This chain's CDR3 is CASTNLYAEQYF. The CDR3 DNA sequence: TGTGCCAGCACCAACCTCTACGCCGAGCAGTACTTC.

The chain couples TRBV25-1 to TRBJ1-6; no reliable D call. The CDR3 is 15 residues long. The ends were cut back, 6 bases at V and 0 bases at J, with 9 bases in the middle. Germline assignment: CDR1 MGHDK and CDR2 SYGVNS. The CDR3 sequence: CASRTHNSYNSPLHF. The CDR3 region has the DNA TGTGCCAGCAGGACCCACAACTCCTATAATTCACCCCTCCACTTT.

A single count supports this clonotype. This may be a read error: a much more frequent sequence differs by one nucleotide. The chain combines TRBV12-3 or TRBV12-4 with TRBJ1-2; 11 positions agree with TRBD1. The CDR3 covers 15 residues. The V gene end was trimmed by 6 bases and the J gene end by 7 bases; junction bases not matched to a gene: 10. The CDR3 loop is CASRPDRGRGSGYTF. The CDR3 DNA sequence: TGTGCCAGCAGACCGGACAGGGGGCGAGGTAGTGGCTACACCTTC.

This clonotype was observed a handful of times. V and J are TRBV7-2 and TRBJ2-4, with 11 bases identical to TRBD1. Germline CDR1 SGHTA, CDR2 FQGNSA. The V segment lost 5 bases and the J segment 7 bases; nucleotides outside the gene matches: 13. The CDR3 covers 17 residues. This chain's CDR3 is CASSPSPGTGGWNIQYF. The CDR3 nucleotides are TGTGCCAGCAGCCCATCCCCCGGGACAGGGGGTTGGAACATTCAGTACTTC.

The rearrangement joins TRBV9 to TRBJ1-5; D remains unclear. Germline loops: CDR1 SGDLS, CDR2 YYNGEE. This CDR3 has 14 amino acids. The V end was cut by 1 base, the J end by 4 bases, with 9 bases between. CDR3 loop: CASSVTGVNQPQHF. CDR3 nucleotides: TGTGCCAGCAGCGTAACGGGAGTTAATCAGCCCCAGCATTTT.

The rearrangement uses TRBV7-8 and TRBJ2-6, with TRBD1 identical over 10 bases. The germline CDR1 and CDR2 sequences are SGHVS and FQNEAQ. The CDR3 has 14 residues. The V segment lost 5 bases and the J segment 11 bases; nucleotides outside the gene matches: 6. The CDR3 coding sequence is TGTGCCAGCAGCGTAGGACAGGGGGTCTACGTCCTGACTTTC. This codes for CASSVGQGVYVLTF.

The chain links TRBV9 to TRBJ1-1, with 7 bases identical to TRBD1. The CDR3 is made up of 12 amino acids. Germline V CDR1 and CDR2: SGDLS, YYNGEE. V lost 3 bases, J lost 12 bases, and 8 bases stayed unmatched. CDR3 nucleotides: TGTGCCAGCAGCGAAAATACAGGGGTTCCTTTCTTT. Amino acid sequence: CASSENTGVPFF.

This chain uses TRBV4-3 with TRBJ2-7; TRBD2 matches at 8 bases. The CDR3 length is 16 residues. Germline V lookup: CDR1 LGHNA, CDR2 YSLEER. With 4 bases clipped from V and 2 bases from J, the junction kept 10 bases outside the gene matches. CDR3 region: CASSRGGTRSPYEQYF. The CDR3 DNA reads as TGCGCCAGCAGCCGCGGGGGGACTCGAAGCCCCTACGAGCAGTACTTC.

The gene calls are TRBV6-1 and TRBJ1-5; 12 nucleotides match TRBD1. CDR1 is MNHNS and CDR2 is SASEGT in the germline V gene. With 10 bases clipped from V and 4 bases from J, the junction kept 17 bases outside the gene matches. The CDR3 contains 18 residues. The CDR3 bases are TGTGCCACCATGCCCGGGACAGGGGGCATTGGAAGGAATCAGCCCCAGCATTTT. Translating gives CATMPGTGGIGRNQPQHF.

This chain joins TRBV3-1 and TRBJ1-2; tentative D call: TRBD1 (6 bases). This CDR3 has 14 amino acids. Trimming shortened V by 4 bases and J by 8 bases, and 17 bases separated the two germline ends. The germline gives CDR1 LGHDT, CDR2 YNNKEL (reference sequence). CDR3: CASSRDRNQGGYTF. The CDR3 DNA reads as TGTGCCAGCAGCCGAGATCGGAACCAGGGGGGCTACACCTTC.

The chain joins TRBV5-6 to TRBJ2-1; either TRBD1 or TRBD2 may fit D (6 bases each). The CDR3 is 16 amino acids. Trimming shortened V by 6 bases and J by 0 bases, and 16 bases separated the two germline ends. Germline V CDR1 and CDR2: SGHDT, YYEEEE. CDR3 in DNA: TGTGCCAGCACCGGGGGCACAGGGAGCTCCTACAATGAGCAGTTCTTC. This gives the protein CASTGGTGSSYNEQFF.

This clonotype has ten or more counts. The chain joins TRBV3-1 to TRBJ2-1; the D gene is possibly TRBD2 (6 bases). The CDR3 loop spans 16 amino acids. V was shortened by 4 bases and J by 4 bases, with 17 bases between the two germline ends. The germline V gene encodes CDR1 LGHDT and CDR2 YNNKEL (reference sequence). CDR3 loop: CASSPTSIFPYNEQFF. As DNA, the CDR3 is TGTGCCAGCAGCCCCACTAGCATTTTCCCGTACAATGAGCAGTTCTTC.

There are a few counts of this clonotype. This chain connects TRBV5-1 to TRBJ2-4, with 8 bases aligning to TRBD2. This CDR3 has 14 residues. CDR1 SGHRS and CDR2 YFSETQ come from the germline V gene. V trimming: 4 bases; J trimming: 1 base; junction bases outside the gene matches: 1. In DNA form, the CDR3 reads TGCGCCAGCAGCGGCGGGGGGGCCAAAAACATTCAGTACTTC. Protein product: CASSGGGAKNIQYF.

The table lists this clonotype with a few counts. J is TRBJ2-7 and V is TRBV29-1; D ambiguous. Trimming cost V 6 bases and J 5 bases, with 11 bases left between them. Germline CDR1 SQVTM, CDR2 ANQGSEA. The CDR3 is 11 residues long. CDR3 DNA: TGCAGCGTACGTCTCCGGGACGAGCAGTACTTC. It codes for CSVRLRDEQYF.

The chain uses TRBV2 and TRBJ1-2; 10 bases match TRBD1. J lost 8 bases, V lost 7 bases, and 19 bases had no gene match. The CDR3 covers 17 residues. The V gene's germline CDR1 is SNHLY and CDR2 FYNNEI. The CDR3 loop reads CASTPWGTGELRWGYTF. As DNA, the CDR3 is TGTGCCAGCACCCCTTGGGGGACAGGGGAGCTTCGATGGGGCTACACCTTC. Based on the CDR3 plus reference TRBV2 and TRBJ1-2, the full variable domain is EPEVTQTPSHQVTQMGQEVILRCVPISNHLYFYWYRQILGQKVEFLVSFYNNEISEKSEIFDDQFSVERPDGSNFTLKIRSTKLEDSAMYFCASTPWGTGELRWGYTFGSGTRLTVV.

This clonotype was detected only once. CDR3 in DNA: TGTGCCACCAGCTCGAATCCAGGGGGAAGCGGCACAGATACGCAGTATTTT. Protein product: CATSSNPGGSGTDTQYF. This chain links TRBV15 with TRBJ2-3; 7 bases are a match to TRBD1. V lost 5 bases and J lost 1; bases outside the gene matches: 12. The germline CDR1 and CDR2 sequences are LNHNV and YYDKDF (reference sequence). The CDR3 is 17 residues long. Supplemented by reference TRBV15 and TRBJ2-3, the full variable domain reads DAMVIQNPRYQVTQFGKPVTLSCSQTLNHNVMYWYQQKSSQAPKLLFHYYDKDFNNEADTPDNFQSRRPNTSFCFLDIRSPGLGDTAMYLCATSSNPGGSGTDTQYFGPGTRLTVL.

This clonotype has only one observation. The chain couples TRBV29-1 to TRBJ2-4; TRBD1 matches 7 bases. The J call may be in error: the DNA end matches TRBJ2-7 better. Germline CDR1 is SQVTM and CDR2 is ANQGSEA. CDR3 length equals 13 residues. CDR3 sequence reads: CSVDYRGDGEQYF. For the CDR3, the DNA is TGCAGCGTTGATTACAGGGGCGACGGCGAGCAGTACTTC.

Notes on this clonotype: It may be a read error: a sequence one base away is much more abundant. This chain uses TRBV3-1 with TRBJ2-5; 7 bases are shared with TRBD2. The CDR3 is made up of 13 amino acids. The junction had 11 bases not matched to a gene; V was cut back by 5 bases and J by 11 bases. Germline assignment: CDR1 LGHDT and CDR2 YNNKEL (reference sequence). This CDR3 is CASSGEGLGEQYF. CDR3 nucleotide sequence: TGTGCCAGCAGCGGGGAGGGGCTGGGTGAGCAGTACTTC.

The rearrangement links TRBV27 to TRBJ2-5; D perhaps matches TRBD1 (6 bases). The germline gives CDR1 MNHEY, CDR2 SMNVEV (reference sequence). V dropped 2 bases and J dropped 2 bases, with 12 bases sitting between them. This CDR3 has 15 amino acids. The CDR3: CASSLIQTGQETQYF. The CDR3 DNA sequence: TGTGCCAGCAGTTTAATCCAGACAGGTCAAGAGACCCAGTACTTC.

This chain links TRBV7-2 with TRBJ1-1, with unresolved D. CDR3 length: 13 residues. The ends were cut back, 2 bases at V and 4 bases at J, with 8 bases in the middle. CDR1 SGHTA and CDR2 FQGNSA come from the germline V gene. The CDR3 DNA is TGTGCCAGCAGCTTAAGGATGGCCACTGAAGCTTTCTTT. The encoded protein is CASSLRMATEAFF.